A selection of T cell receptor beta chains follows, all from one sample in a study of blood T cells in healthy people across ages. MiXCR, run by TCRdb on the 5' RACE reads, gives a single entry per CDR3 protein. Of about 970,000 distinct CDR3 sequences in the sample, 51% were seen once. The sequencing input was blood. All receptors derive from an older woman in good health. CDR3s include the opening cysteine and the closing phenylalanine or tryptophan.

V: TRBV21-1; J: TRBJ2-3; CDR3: CASSKGKERCTDTQYF
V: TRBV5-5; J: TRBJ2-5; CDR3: CASSLGLADEETQYF
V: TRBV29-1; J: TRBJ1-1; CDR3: CSVETDGAMNTEAFF
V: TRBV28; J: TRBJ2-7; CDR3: CASSMRTSGSRPREQYF
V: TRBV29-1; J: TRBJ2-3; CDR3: CSVEDFSGDFTDTQYF
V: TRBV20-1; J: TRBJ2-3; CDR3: CSAIAVSGTDTQYF
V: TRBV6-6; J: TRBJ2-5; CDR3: CASTQPRGGEETQNF
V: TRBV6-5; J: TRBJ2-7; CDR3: CASSASTGTGIHEQYF
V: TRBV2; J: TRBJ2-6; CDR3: CASPVGPRGANVLTF
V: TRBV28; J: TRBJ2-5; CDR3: CASKGTREGEQYF
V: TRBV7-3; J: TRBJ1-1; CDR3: CASSKTGMNTEAFF
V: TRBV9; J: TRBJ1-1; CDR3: CASSVTGNTEAFF
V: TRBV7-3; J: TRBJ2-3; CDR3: CASSLGLYRSYLPDTQYF
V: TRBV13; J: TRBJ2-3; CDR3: CASSPTRKSGESIRADTQYF
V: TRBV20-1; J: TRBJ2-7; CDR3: CSATPTRFLEQYF
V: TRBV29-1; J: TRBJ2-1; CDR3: CSGVLAGPRDEQFF
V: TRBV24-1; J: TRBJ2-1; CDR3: CATSDVSGTVGEQFF
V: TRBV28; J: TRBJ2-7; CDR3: CASSQRTGLIGEQYF
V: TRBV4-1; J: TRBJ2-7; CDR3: CASSQMGLADYEQYF
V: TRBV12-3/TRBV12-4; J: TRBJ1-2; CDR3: CASSKGVEGYTF
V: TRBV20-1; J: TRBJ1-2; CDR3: CSAREPGVPNYGYTF
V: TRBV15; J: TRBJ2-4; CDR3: CATSRGSALEGKTKNIQYF
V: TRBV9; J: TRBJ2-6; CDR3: CASSVITGSGANVLTF
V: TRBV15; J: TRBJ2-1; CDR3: CATSIGQGLAEYNEQFF
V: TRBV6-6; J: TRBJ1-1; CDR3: CASSPRRGERMNTEAFF
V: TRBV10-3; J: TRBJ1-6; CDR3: CAISELGGRENSPLHF
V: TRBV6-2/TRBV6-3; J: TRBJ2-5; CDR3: CASSVRTIETQYF
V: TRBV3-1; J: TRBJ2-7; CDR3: CASSHARQGWNEQYF
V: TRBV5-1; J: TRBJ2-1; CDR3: CASSFGQASSYNEQFF
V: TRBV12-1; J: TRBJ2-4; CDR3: CASSFRTVAKNIQYF
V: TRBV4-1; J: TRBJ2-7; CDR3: CASSQDAGPLGEQYF
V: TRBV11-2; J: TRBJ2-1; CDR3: CASNIAGFSLLGQFF
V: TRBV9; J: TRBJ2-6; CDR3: CASSDGTATFSGANVLTF
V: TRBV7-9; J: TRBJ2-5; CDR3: CASSLVMDRGRETQYF
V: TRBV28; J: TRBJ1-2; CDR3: CASKRTGYYGYTF
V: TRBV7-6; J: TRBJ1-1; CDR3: CASSPGDGLNTEAFF
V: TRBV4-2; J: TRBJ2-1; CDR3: CASSQDRGVNNVQFF
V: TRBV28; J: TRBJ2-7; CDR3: CASSTRRGASSYEQYF
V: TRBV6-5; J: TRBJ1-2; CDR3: CASSGSQGIYGYTF
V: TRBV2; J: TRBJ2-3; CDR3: CASSEPDTQYF
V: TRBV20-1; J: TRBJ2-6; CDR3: CSARRGRNFAGANVLTF
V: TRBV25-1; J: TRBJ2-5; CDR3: CASSADMVGETQYF
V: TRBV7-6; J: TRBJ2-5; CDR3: CASSLVSGSFETQYF
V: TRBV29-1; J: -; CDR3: CSVQTGQAFETQYF
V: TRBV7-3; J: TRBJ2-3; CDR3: CASSFNIGSDTQYF
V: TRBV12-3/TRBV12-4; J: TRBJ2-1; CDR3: CASSLDPTSGRGEQFF
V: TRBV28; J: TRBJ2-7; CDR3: CASSYPYYEQYF
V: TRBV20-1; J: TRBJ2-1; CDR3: CSARDRGGTGFYNEQFF
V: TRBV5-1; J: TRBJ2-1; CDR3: CASSWMEDEQFF